This is a list of T cell receptor beta chains from one sample in a study of OX40 agonist ivuxolimab in advanced cancers. Sequencing was performed with immunoSEQ multiplex PCR; in TCRdb, only in-frame clones are kept and a portion is missing. The sample has 66,000 or so clones; more than 70% are singletons. The source material was CD4+ or CD8+ T cells sorted from blood, sampled in a trial of the OX40 agonist ivuxolimab. Receptors originate from an adult with an advanced solid tumor such as melanoma, head and neck, liver or kidney cancer. The CDR3 runs from the conserved cysteine through the conserved F or W. The order of the fields is V gene, J gene, clone size, D gene, CDR3 DNA, CDR3 protein. A D gene is named only where the DNA matches it firmly. A row's size may be missing; if present it is once, few, many or a size class.

v_call: TRBV7-3
j_call: TRBJ2-1
clone_size: .
d_call: .
cdr3_nt: TGTGCCAGCAGCTCTGAACCGAGCTCCTACAATGAGCAGTTCTTC
cdr3_aa: CASSSEPSSYNEQFF

v_call: TRBV7-2
j_call: TRBJ2-7
clone_size: .
d_call: TRBD2
cdr3_nt: TGTGCCAGCAGGTCACTAGCGGGGCATTCCTACGAGCAGTACTTC
cdr3_aa: CASRSLAGHSYEQYF

v_call: TRBV5-1
j_call: TRBJ2-3
clone_size: .
d_call: .
cdr3_nt: TGCGCCAGCAGTTCCTACCAGGCTACCCGAGATACGCAGTATTTT
cdr3_aa: CASSSYQATRDTQYF

v_call: TRBV9
j_call: TRBJ1-2
clone_size: .
d_call: .
cdr3_nt: TGTGCCAGCAGCGTAGTGGAAAGGGTTGGCTACACCTTC
cdr3_aa: CASSVVERVGYTF

v_call: TRBV6-6
j_call: TRBJ2-1
clone_size: .
d_call: .
cdr3_nt: TGTGCCAGCAGTTACTCGAGCCGGGAGCAGTTCTTC
cdr3_aa: CASSYSSREQFF

v_call: TRBV18
j_call: TRBJ2-1
clone_size: few
d_call: .
cdr3_nt: TGTGCCAGCTCGGGCGGGAACTCCTACAATGAGCAGTTCTTC
cdr3_aa: CASSGGNSYNEQFF

v_call: TRBV7-4
j_call: TRBJ2-7
clone_size: medium-sized
d_call: .
cdr3_nt: TGTGCCAGCAGCTTACACAGGCCTTGCCCTTACGAGCAGTACTTC
cdr3_aa: CASSLHRPCPYEQYF

v_call: TRBV18
j_call: TRBJ1-4
clone_size: .
d_call: .
cdr3_nt: TGTGCCAGCTCAATCCGGGGCGAAAAACTGTTTTTT
cdr3_aa: CASSIRGEKLFF

v_call: TRBV19
j_call: TRBJ2-2
clone_size: .
d_call: TRBD2
cdr3_nt: TGTGCCAGTAGTAGGACTAGCGGGAGTGACACCGGGGAGCTGTTTTTT
cdr3_aa: CASSRTSGSDTGELFF

v_call: TRBV11-2
j_call: TRBJ2-5
clone_size: few
d_call: .
cdr3_nt: TGTGCCAGCAGCTTCCGGGTGCAAGAGACCCAGTACTTC
cdr3_aa: CASSFRVQETQYF

v_call: TRBV7-9
j_call: TRBJ2-1
clone_size: .
d_call: .
cdr3_nt: TGTGCCAGCAGCTTAGGGTGGGTGGGAAGCTCCTACAATGAGCAGTTCTTC
cdr3_aa: CASSLGWVGSSYNEQFF

v_call: TRBV7-2
j_call: TRBJ2-3
clone_size: .
d_call: .
cdr3_nt: TGTGCCAGCAGCTTACTCGGGGTATCGCAGTATTTT
cdr3_aa: CASSLLGVSQYF

v_call: TRBV7-2
j_call: TRBJ2-1
clone_size: .
d_call: TRBD2
cdr3_nt: TGTGCCAGCAGCTTACCCCCCCTAGCGGCCAATGAGCAGTTCTTC
cdr3_aa: CASSLPPLAANEQFF

v_call: TRBV5-1
j_call: TRBJ2-1
clone_size: .
d_call: TRBD2
cdr3_nt: TGCGCCAGCAGCGGGACTAGTAAAAATGAGCAGTTCTTC
cdr3_aa: CASSGTSKNEQFF

v_call: TRBV9
j_call: TRBJ2-1
clone_size: .
d_call: .
cdr3_nt: TGTGCCAGCAGCGTAGAGGTTCTAGCAGACTCCTACAATGAGCAGTTCTTC
cdr3_aa: CASSVEVLADSYNEQFF

v_call: TRBV2
j_call: TRBJ1-2
clone_size: .
d_call: .
cdr3_nt: TGTGCCAGCAGCCGTTATGGCTACACCTTC
cdr3_aa: CASSRYGYTF

v_call: TRBV7-2
j_call: TRBJ2-2
clone_size: .
d_call: TRBD1
cdr3_nt: TGTGCCAGCAGCCTATGGGACAGGGGAGGTGGCGGGGAGCTGTTTTTT
cdr3_aa: CASSLWDRGGGGELFF

v_call: TRBV9
j_call: TRBJ2-7
clone_size: .
d_call: .
cdr3_nt: TGTGCCAGCAGCGTAGGGGCTAACCACGAGCAGTACTTC
cdr3_aa: CASSVGANHEQYF

v_call: TRBV7-9
j_call: TRBJ1-1
clone_size: few
d_call: .
cdr3_nt: TGTGCCAGCAGAAATCGCGGAGAGAACACTGAAGCTTTCTTT
cdr3_aa: CASRNRGENTEAFF

v_call: TRBV15
j_call: TRBJ2-1
clone_size: .
d_call: .
cdr3_nt: TGTGCCACCAGCAGAGAGTTAGCTGTCGATGAGCAGTTCTTC
cdr3_aa: CATSRELAVDEQFF

v_call: TRBV7-8
j_call: TRBJ1-5
clone_size: .
d_call: .
cdr3_nt: TGTGCCAGCAGCAACTCCTGGGGGGGGGCCGGTCAGCCCCAGCATTTT
cdr3_aa: CASSNSWGGAGQPQHF

v_call: TRBV7-2
j_call: TRBJ2-5
clone_size: .
d_call: TRBD2
cdr3_nt: TGTGCCAGCAGCTTAGGGACTAGTCAAGAGACCCAGTACTTC
cdr3_aa: CASSLGTSQETQYF

v_call: TRBV9
j_call: TRBJ1-3
clone_size: .
d_call: .
cdr3_nt: TGTGCCAGCAGCGTGTCGGAGACTGGAAACACCATATATTTT
cdr3_aa: CASSVSETGNTIYF

v_call: TRBV28
j_call: TRBJ2-1
clone_size: .
d_call: TRBD2
cdr3_nt: TGTGCCAGCCAAGCGGGAGGGCCTAACAATGAGCAGTTCTTC
cdr3_aa: CASQAGGPNNEQFF

v_call: TRBV11-1
j_call: TRBJ2-1
clone_size: .
d_call: .
cdr3_nt: TGTGCCAGCAGCTTGAACAGCCTTTCCTACAATGAGCAGTTCTTC
cdr3_aa: CASSLNSLSYNEQFF

v_call: TRBV15
j_call: TRBJ1-4
clone_size: .
d_call: .
cdr3_nt: TGTGCCACCAGCAGAGATCCGGGGAGGGGAACTAATGAAAAACTGTTTTTT
cdr3_aa: CATSRDPGRGTNEKLFF

v_call: TRBV5-1
j_call: TRBJ2-2
clone_size: .
d_call: TRBD2
cdr3_nt: TGCGCCAGCAGACAGAGTGCAGCGGGATTCAACACCGGGGAGCTGTTTTTT
cdr3_aa: CASRQSAAGFNTGELFF

v_call: TRBV5-5
j_call: TRBJ2-3
clone_size: .
d_call: .
cdr3_nt: TGTGCCAGCAGCTTCCAACTCCGGGGCTGGGACGGAGATACGCAGTATTTT
cdr3_aa: CASSFQLRGWDGDTQYF

v_call: TRBV7-6
j_call: TRBJ1-5
clone_size: .
d_call: TRBD1
cdr3_nt: TGTGCCAGCAGCCAAGGACAGGATAGCAATCAGCCCCAGCATTTT
cdr3_aa: CASSQGQDSNQPQHF